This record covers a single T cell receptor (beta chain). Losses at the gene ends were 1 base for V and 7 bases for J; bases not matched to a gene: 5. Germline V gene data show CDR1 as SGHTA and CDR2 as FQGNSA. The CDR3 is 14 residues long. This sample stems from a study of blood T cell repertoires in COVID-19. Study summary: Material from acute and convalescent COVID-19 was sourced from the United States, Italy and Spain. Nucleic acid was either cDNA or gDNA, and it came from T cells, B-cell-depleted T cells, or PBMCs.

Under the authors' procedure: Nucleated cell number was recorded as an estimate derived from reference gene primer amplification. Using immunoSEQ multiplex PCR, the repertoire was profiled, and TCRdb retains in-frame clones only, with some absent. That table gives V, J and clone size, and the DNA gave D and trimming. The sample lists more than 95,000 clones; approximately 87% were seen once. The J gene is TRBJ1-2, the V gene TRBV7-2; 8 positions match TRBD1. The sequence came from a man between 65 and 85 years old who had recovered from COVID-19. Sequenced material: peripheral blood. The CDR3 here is CASSLGAGGTGYTF. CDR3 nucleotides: TGTGCCAGCAGCTTAGGAGCAGGGGGCACTGGCTACACCTTC.